The 10 T cell receptor beta chains reported below all come from one sample, sequenced in a study of type 1 and type 2 diabetes patients. PCR was run on genomic DNA. Multiplex PCR with 30 forward and 13 reverse primers amplified the TCR beta CDR3. TCRdb recomputed calls from the multiplex PCR reads with MiXCR, one row per CDR3 protein. The sample holds fewer than 300,000 distinct CDR3 sequences, around 47% seen once. Sequenced material: peripheral blood mononuclear cells (PBMCs). The source of these receptors is a young man with type 2 diabetes.

Many counts were recorded for this clonotype. The chain is built from TRBV7-2 and TRBJ2-7, with D perhaps TRBD1 (6 bases). The ends were cut back, 1 base at V and 6 bases at J, with 13 bases in the middle. Looked up from germline, CDR1 is SGHTA and CDR2 is FQGNSA. CDR3 length: 14 residues. The chain's CDR3 is CASSLVGGTAEQYF. As DNA, the CDR3 is TGTGCCAGCAGCTTAGTAGGGGGAACGGCCGAGCAGTACTTC.

The gene calls are TRBV7-2 and TRBJ2-7; D possibly corresponds to TRBD1 (7 bases). Looked up from germline, CDR1 is SGHTA and CDR2 is FQGNSA. V was clipped by 8 bases and J by 6 bases, with 23 bases between them. CDR3 length: 15 amino acids. The CDR3 bases are TGTGCCAGCGACGGAGGGCAGGGGGTGCAAGGCGAGCAGTACTTC. Translated: CASDGGQGVQGEQYF.

V gene TRBV11-3 combines with J gene TRBJ2-2, with 12 bases that match TRBD1. The CDR3 spans 15 residues. V shed 6 bases and J 7 bases; nucleotides not matched to a gene: 6. From germline, CDR1 is SGHNT and CDR2 YENEEA. The CDR3 DNA is TGTGCCAGCAGTTCCGGGACAGGGGGCAGCGGGGAGCTGTTTTTT. Its translation: CASSSGTGGSGELFF.

V is TRBV7-2 and J is TRBJ2-7; the D is unclear. The CDR3 consists of 14 residues. CDR1 and CDR2 (germline): SGHTA, FQGNSA. Trimming stripped 2 bases from V and 2 bases from J, with 10 bases between. The CDR3 region is CASSLIWQTYEQYF. For the CDR3, the DNA is TGTGCCAGCAGCTTAATTTGGCAGACCTACGAGCAGTACTTC.

This clonotype was recorded many times. DNA of the CDR3: TGTGCCATAACTACCGGGACAGGCTACGAGCAGTACTTC. As protein: CAITTGTGYEQYF. The rearrangement links TRBV12-3 or TRBV12-4 to TRBJ2-7; 8 positions agree with TRBD1. Trimming at V came to 10 bases and at J to 3 bases, leaving 8 bases not matched to a gene. CDR3 length equals 13 residues.

This clonotype was found many times. This rearrangement joins TRBV10-1 to TRBJ1-1; weak D call: TRBD1 (5 bases). The CDR3 is made up of 12 amino acids. V lost 6 bases, J lost 9 bases, and 14 bases lay in between. CDR1 is WNHNN, CDR2 SYGVQD, per germline (reference sequence). The CDR3 region is CASSTQGGKAFF. CDR3 bases: TGCGCCAGCAGCACCCAGGGAGGCAAAGCTTTCTTT.

This clonotype was observed a handful of times. This chain connects TRBV4-1 to TRBJ2-7; 8 positions agree with TRBD1. Germline trimming cut 5 bases from V and 6 bases from J; bases unmatched to any gene: 6. Germline V gene sequence: CDR1 MGHRA, CDR2 YSYEKL. CDR3 length: 13 amino acids. CDR3 loop: CASSSLQGVEQYF. CDR3 in DNA: TGCGCCAGCAGCTCCCTACAGGGGGTCGAGCAGTACTTC.

A remark on this clonotype: The conserved phenylalanine or tryptophan is not found at the CDR3 terminus, so this likely reflects a read error. The CDR3 sequence is CASGSGLLTDTQYL. The DNA for the CDR3 is TGCGCCAGCGGCTCCGGGCTACTCACAGATACGCAGTATCTT. This chain links TRBV5-1 with TRBJ2-3, with unresolved D. The germline CDR1 and CDR2 sequences are SGHRS and YFSETQ. This CDR3 spans 14 amino acids. V was trimmed by 7 bases and J by 2 bases, leaving 14 bases between them.

The chain combines TRBV5-1 with TRBJ2-7, with no clear D. The closer fit of TRBJ2-1 to the DNA end suggests the J call may be wrong. CDR1 and CDR2 from the germline V gene are SGHRS and YFSETQ. The CDR3 has 12 residues. The CDR3 sequence: CASSLDAYEQFF. CDR3 in DNA: TGCGCCAGCAGCTTGGACGCTTATGAGCAGTTCTTC.

The table lists this clonotype with a count of one. This chain uses TRBV19 with TRBJ2-1, with 7 bases fitting TRBD2. Germline loops: CDR1 LNHDA, CDR2 SQIVND (reference sequence). The trim removed 6 bases at V and 4 bases at J, leaving 6 bases unmatched. The CDR3 sequence is 14 residues long. The CDR3 loop is CASSPKLAYNEQFF. CDR3 DNA: TGTGCCAGTAGCCCAAAACTAGCGTACAATGAGCAGTTCTTC. The full variable domain, in which reference TRBV19 and TRBJ2-1 provide the parts outside the CDR3, is DGGITQSPKYLFRKEGQNVTLSCEQNLNHDAMYWYRQDPGQGLRLIYYSQIVNDFQKGDIAEGYSVSREKKESFPLTVTSAQKNPTAFYLCASSPKLAYNEQFFGPGTRLTVL.